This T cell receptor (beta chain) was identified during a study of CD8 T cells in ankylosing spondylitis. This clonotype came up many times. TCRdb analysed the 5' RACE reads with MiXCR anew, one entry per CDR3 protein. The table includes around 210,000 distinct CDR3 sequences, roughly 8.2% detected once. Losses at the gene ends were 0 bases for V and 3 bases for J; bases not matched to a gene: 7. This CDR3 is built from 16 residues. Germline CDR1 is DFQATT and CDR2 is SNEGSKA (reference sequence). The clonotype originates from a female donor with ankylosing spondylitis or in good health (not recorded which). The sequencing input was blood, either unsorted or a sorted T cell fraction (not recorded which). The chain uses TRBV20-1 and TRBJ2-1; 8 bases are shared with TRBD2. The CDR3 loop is CSARDWRTSGYNEQFF. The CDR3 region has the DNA TGCAGTGCTAGAGATTGGAGAACTAGCGGCTACAATGAGCAGTTCTTC.